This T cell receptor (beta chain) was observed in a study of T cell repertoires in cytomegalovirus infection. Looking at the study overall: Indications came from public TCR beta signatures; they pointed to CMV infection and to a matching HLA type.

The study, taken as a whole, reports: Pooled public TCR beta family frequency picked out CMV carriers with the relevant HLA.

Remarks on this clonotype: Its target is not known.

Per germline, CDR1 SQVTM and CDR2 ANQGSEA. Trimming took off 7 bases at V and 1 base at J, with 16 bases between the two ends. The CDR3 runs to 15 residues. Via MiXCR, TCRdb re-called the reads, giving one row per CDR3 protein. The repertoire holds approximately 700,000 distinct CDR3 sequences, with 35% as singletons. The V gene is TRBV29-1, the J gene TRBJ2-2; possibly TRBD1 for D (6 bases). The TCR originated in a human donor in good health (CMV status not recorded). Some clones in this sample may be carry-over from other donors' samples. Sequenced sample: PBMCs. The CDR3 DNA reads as TGCAGCGCCGACCGCAGGGGCCTGAACACCGGGGAGCTGTTTTTT. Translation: CSADRRGLNTGELFF.